This entry lists 6 T cell receptor beta chains sequenced from one sample in a study of CD8 T cells in Susac syndrome. When the RNA was reverse transcribed, random hexamers were used with an input of roughly 0.45 to 1 ug. TCRdb re-called the immunoSEQ multiplex PCR reads with MiXCR, one entry per CDR3 protein. Of 150,000 or so distinct CDR3 sequences listed, 95% to 96% are singletons. Material: CD8+ T cells from PBMCs. All receptors come from a human donor with multiple sclerosis.

V is TRBV12-3 or TRBV12-4 and J is TRBJ2-2; D ambiguous. With 1 base removed from V and 4 bases from J, the gap between germline ends came to 4 bases. CDR3 length: 13 amino acids. CDR3 in DNA: TGTGCCAGCAGTTTAGGTGGCACCGGGGAGCTGTTTTTT. It yields the protein CASSLGGTGELFF.

The CDR3 reads CASSVTGMNTEAFF. The CDR3 coding sequence is TGTGCCAGCAGCGTGACAGGGATGAACACTGAAGCTTTCTTT. This rearrangement joins TRBV7-9 to TRBJ1-1; 7 bases are a match to TRBD1. This CDR3 spans 14 amino acids. Germline V gene lookup returns CDR1 SEHNR and CDR2 FQNEAQ (reference sequence). Trimming at V came to 5 bases and at J to 0 bases, leaving 3 bases not matched to a gene.

The CDR3 protein is CSAIPQDLAEAFF. CDR3 sequence (DNA): TGCAGTGCTATCCCTCAGGACTTAGCAGAAGCTTTCTTT. This chain connects TRBV20-1 to TRBJ1-1; D call uncertain. Germline V gene data show CDR1 as DFQATT and CDR2 as SNEGSKA (reference sequence). V was cut by 4 bases and J by 8 bases, with 17 bases left in between. The CDR3 has 13 residues.

The chain links TRBV4-1 to TRBJ2-1; D possibly corresponds to TRBD2 (6 bases). V was clipped by 1 base and J by 11 bases, with 9 bases between them. CDR1 is MGHRA and CDR2 is YSYEKL in the germline V gene. The CDR3 runs 12 residues. The CDR3 protein is CASSQGGTQQFF. In DNA, the CDR3 is TGCGCCAGCAGCCAAGGGGGGACTCAGCAGTTCTTC.

The chain carries TRBV30 and TRBJ1-2; 8 bases align to TRBD1. CDR3 length: 17 residues. The trim removed 2 bases at V and 6 bases at J, leaving 17 bases unmatched. Looked up from germline, CDR1 is GTSNPN and CDR2 is SVGIG (reference sequence). CDR3 in amino acids: CAWSPGTGTGLFDGYTF. The DNA for the CDR3 is TGTGCCTGGAGTCCGGGGACCGGGACAGGATTGTTCGATGGCTACACCTTC.

The chain links TRBV10-3 to TRBJ1-2; D possibly corresponds to TRBD1 (6 bases). The CDR3 is 16 residues long. The germline V and J ends were trimmed by 6 bases and 6 bases, with 23 bases remaining between them. Germline CDR1 and CDR2: ENHRY and SYGVKD. Here the CDR3 DNA reads TGTGCCATCAGCGGGAGAGAACAGGGATCCGGCGATGGCTACACCTTC. It codes for CAISGREQGSGDGYTF.